The sequence of this T cell receptor beta chain was determined in a study of memory CD8 T cells in hepatitis C reinfection. Time point reported: peak reinfection, 3 to 8 weeks after reinfection detection. No in vitro expansion preceded TCR sequencing of the sorted cells. Method: immunoSEQ multiplex PCR; TCRdb's copy keeps in-frame clones and lacks some. The profile shows roughly 43,000 clones, around nine tenths of them singletons. CDR3 size: 13 residues. The germline V gene has CDR1 MGHRA and CDR2 YSYEKL. Trimming cost V 6 bases and J 8 bases, with 14 bases left between them. The sequence was collected from a man younger than 35 with hepatitis C virus infection. Sample: naive CD8+ T cells sorted from blood. V and J are TRBV4-1 and TRBJ2-1, with TRBD2 as a possible D gene (6 bases). The CDR3: CASRPEGRDEQFF. The CDR3 nucleotides are TGCGCCAGCAGACCGGAGGGCCGCGATGAGCAGTTCTTC.